A single sample gave rise to the 20 T cell receptor beta chains below, sequenced in a study of CD8 T cells in ankylosing spondylitis. General study findings and limits: A TCR beta motif of fewer than ten highly homologous variants seemed to mark ankylosing spondylitis blood.

The antigens for these receptors are not known. One entry per CDR3 protein results from TCRdb running MiXCR on the 5' RACE reads. The data show more than 400,000 distinct CDR3 sequences, roughly 5% seen once. Sequenced sample: blood, either unsorted or a sorted T cell fraction (not recorded which). These receptors were obtained from a male donor with ankylosing spondylitis.

The J gene is TRBJ1-2, the V gene TRBV12-3 or TRBV12-4; D ambiguous. The germline V and J ends were trimmed by 6 bases and 3 bases, with 11 bases remaining between them. CDR3 size: 13 residues. CDR3 bases: TGTGCCAGCAGCAAACAGATCCACTATGGCTACACCTTC. Protein: CASSKQIHYGYTF.

Ten or more counts support this clonotype. V is TRBV20-1 and J is TRBJ2-1; D may be TRBD1 (6 bases). The germline V and J ends were trimmed by 0 bases and 6 bases, with 21 bases remaining between them. CDR3 length: 17 residues. Germline V gives CDR1 DFQATT, CDR2 SNEGSKA (reference sequence). The chain's CDR3 is CSARDRGLAGFRNEQFF. The CDR3 nucleotides are TGCAGTGCTAGAGATAGGGGGTTGGCGGGTTTTCGCAATGAGCAGTTCTTC.

Ten or more counts support this clonotype. This chain links TRBV4-1 with TRBJ2-3; the match to TRBD1 covers 11 bases. V shed 4 bases and J 3 bases; nucleotides not matched to a gene: 9. The CDR3 is 17 residues long. Germline CDR1 reads MGHRA; CDR2 reads YSYEKL. CDR3 nucleotides: TGCGCCAGCAGCCCCCACTTTGGACAGGGGGCAACAGATACGCAGTATTTT. The encoded protein is CASSPHFGQGATDTQYF.

This clonotype was counted at least ten times. V gene TRBV20-1 combines with J gene TRBJ1-6, with D possibly TRBD1 on 5 matching bases. Germline CDR1 and CDR2: DFQATT and SNEGSKA (reference sequence). Between the trimmed V and J ends, which lost 1 base and 7 bases, there was a span of 17 bases. This CDR3 has 16 amino acids. Here the CDR3 reads CSARVPRESSNSPLHF. CDR3 in DNA: TGCAGTGCTAGAGTACCCAGGGAGAGTAGCAATTCACCCCTCCACTTT.

This clonotype was seen a handful of times. This chain links TRBV5-1 with TRBJ2-7, with 10 bases lining up with TRBD2. This CDR3 contains 15 residues. V lost 4 bases to trimming and J lost 4 bases; unmatched junction nucleotides: 8. Germline CDR1 reads SGHRS; CDR2 reads YFSETQ. CDR3 protein: CASSHGSGRVYEQYF. CDR3 in DNA: TGCGCCAGCAGCCACGGGAGCGGGAGGGTATACGAGCAGTACTTC.

The gene calls are TRBV7-9 and TRBJ2-7, with 11 bases lining up with TRBD2. The CDR3 sequence is 14 residues long. Looked up from germline, CDR1 is SEHNR and CDR2 is FQNEAQ (reference sequence). V gave up 6 bases and J gave up 6 bases; unmatched junction bases: 7. CDR3 bases: TGTGCCAGCAGTTTCGCCGGGACTAGCGGCGAGCAGTACTTC. Translation: CASSFAGTSGEQYF.

The J gene is TRBJ2-7, the V gene TRBV5-4; 8 bases match TRBD2. With 4 bases clipped from V and 1 base from J, the junction kept 4 bases outside the gene matches. The CDR3 is made up of 14 amino acids. Looked up from germline, CDR1 is SGHNT and CDR2 is YYREEE (reference sequence). CDR3 DNA sequence: TGTGCCAGCAGCATAGGACTAGCTTCCTACGAGCAGTACTTC. Encoded protein: CASSIGLASYEQYF. Full variable domain (missing parts from reference TRBV5-4 and TRBJ2-7): ETGVTQSPTHLIKTRGQQVTLRCSSQSGHNTVSWYQQALGQGPQFIFQYYREEENGRGNFPPRFSGLQFPNYSSELNVNALELDDSALYLCASSIGLASYEQYFGPGTRLTVT.

This clonotype came up many times. The rearrangement links TRBV7-2 to TRBJ1-5; D uncertain. Germline V gives CDR1 SGHTA, CDR2 FQGNSA. The CDR3 totals 14 residues. The V gene lost 5 bases and the J gene lost 5 bases, with 13 bases spanning the gap. CDR3 bases: TGTGCCAGCAGCCCTGACCCAGGCTATCAGCCCCAGCATTTT. Residues: CASSPDPGYQPQHF.

This clonotype was observed many times. The chain carries TRBV25-1 and TRBJ1-5; the D is unclear. The CDR3 is 10 residues long. From germline, CDR1 is MGHDK and CDR2 SYGVNS. V was trimmed by 6 bases and J by 3 bases, leaving 0 bases between them. The CDR3 coding sequence is TGTGCCAGCAGCAATCAGCCCCAGCATTTT. Its protein is CASSNQPQHF. Drawing the rest from reference TRBV25-1 and TRBJ1-5, the complete variable domain is EADIYQTPRYLVIGTGKKITLECSQTMGHDKMYWYQQDPGMELHLIHYSYGVNSTEKGDLSSESTVSRIRTEHFPLTLESARPSHTSQYLCASSNQPQHFGDGTRLSIL.

This clonotype was seen at least ten times. The CDR3 bases are TGTGCCAGCAGCTCCATGTACACAGATACGCAGTATTTT. Translating it yields CASSSMYTDTQYF. The rearrangement links TRBV5-5 to TRBJ2-3, with D unclear. The germline V gene encodes CDR1 SGHKS and CDR2 YYEKEE (reference sequence). Trimming took off 3 bases at V and 2 bases at J, with 7 bases between the two ends. The CDR3 covers 13 residues.

This clonotype was seen repeatedly, ten times or more. This CDR3 is CASGDRGVTGELFF. The CDR3 region has the DNA TGTGCCAGCGGAGACAGGGGAGTCACCGGGGAGCTGTTTTTT. The gene calls are TRBV6-2 or TRBV6-3 and TRBJ2-2, with TRBD1 identical over 8 bases. Germline CDR1 reads MNHEY; CDR2 reads SVGEGT. The CDR3 covers 14 residues. Trimming cost V 8 bases and J 4 bases; bases outside gene matches: 6.

This clonotype was detected once. This may stem from a read error, because a much larger clone lies one nucleotide away. V and J are TRBV7-8 and TRBJ2-7; tentatively, D is TRBD2 (5 bases). Deletions cut 3 bases from V and 6 bases from J, with 9 bases between. Germline loops: CDR1 SGHVS, CDR2 FQNEAQ. CDR3 length: 12 residues. This CDR3 is CASSFPRGEQYF. In nucleotides, the CDR3 is TGTGCCAGCAGCTTCCCTCGGGGCGAGCAGTACTTC.

This clonotype was counted a few times. The chain combines TRBV19 with TRBJ2-1, with D uncertain. This CDR3 comprises 16 residues. CDR1 LNHDA and CDR2 SQIVND come from the germline V gene (reference sequence). Trimming pared 4 bases from V and 0 bases from J, leaving 13 bases between. CDR3 DNA: TGTGCCAGTAGTACCATCCCCCAGCTCTCCTACAATGAGCAGTTCTTC. It specifies CASSTIPQLSYNEQFF.

Only a few counts were recorded for this clonotype. The CDR3 loop is CASCPIAGVGNEQFF. The CDR3 region has the DNA TGCGCCAGCTGCCCCATAGCGGGAGTGGGCAATGAGCAGTTCTTC. The chain is built from TRBV5-1 and TRBJ2-1; 9 positions match TRBD2. Trimming cost V 7 bases and J 6 bases; bases outside gene matches: 11. Per the germline V gene, CDR1 is SGHRS and CDR2 is YFSETQ. CDR3 length equals 15 residues.

This clonotype was observed a few times. The rearrangement links TRBV4-1 to TRBJ1-4; no clear D. The CDR3 length is 15 residues. V was shortened by 2 bases and J by 4 bases, with 11 bases between the two germline ends. Looked up from germline, CDR1 is MGHRA and CDR2 is YSYEKL. Here the CDR3 reads CASSQKPTHNEKLFF. The DNA of the CDR3 is TGCGCCAGCAGCCAAAAGCCAACTCATAATGAAAAACTGTTTTTT.

This clonotype was found many times. The rearrangement joins TRBV20-1 to TRBJ1-2, with a tentative D call TRBD1 (5 bases). Germline CDR1 DFQATT, CDR2 SNEGSKA (reference sequence). V was clipped by 7 bases and J by 2 bases, with 8 bases between them. The CDR3 spans 11 residues. CDR3 protein: CSGGRNYGYTF. The CDR3 DNA sequence: TGCAGTGGGGGCCGAAACTATGGCTACACCTTC.

In its sample, this clonotype was seen many times. V is TRBV7-2 and J is TRBJ1-5; a weak D match, TRBD1 (5 bases). From germline, CDR1 is SGHTA and CDR2 FQGNSA. The CDR3 runs 15 residues. The ends were cut back, 1 base at V and 4 bases at J, with 11 bases in the middle. CDR3 region: CASSLGRALNQPQHF. Here the CDR3 DNA reads TGTGCCAGCAGCTTAGGCAGGGCCCTTAATCAGCCCCAGCATTTT.

This clonotype came up many times. The chain carries TRBV6-1 and TRBJ1-1; weak D call: TRBD1 (5 bases). The CDR3 is 15 residues long. The germline CDR1 and CDR2 sequences are MNHNS and SASEGT. Trimming took off 3 bases at V and 8 bases at J, with 19 bases between the two ends. This chain's CDR3 is CASSDPDAGQFEAFF. CDR3 in DNA: TGTGCCAGCAGTGACCCCGATGCGGGGCAGTTCGAAGCTTTCTTT.

This clonotype was recorded many times. The chain recombines TRBV5-1 with TRBJ2-3; D is ambiguous. CDR3 length: 14 residues. The V and J ends lost 2 bases and 1 base respectively, with 8 bases between them. Germline lookup yields CDR1 SGHRS and CDR2 YFSETQ. The CDR3 DNA sequence: TGCGCCAGCAGCTTCCTCAGCGGCACAGATACGCAGTATTTT. Translating gives CASSFLSGTDTQYF. The full variable domain, completed using reference TRBV5-1 and TRBJ2-3, is KAGVTQTPRYLIKTRGQQVTLSCSPISGHRSVSWYQQTPGQGLQFLFEYFSETQRNKGNFPGRFSGRQFSNSRSEMNVSTLELGDSALYLCASSFLSGTDTQYFGPGTRLTVL.

This clonotype showed up many times. This chain joins TRBV5-1 and TRBJ2-7; 7 bases align to TRBD1. Germline loops: CDR1 SGHRS, CDR2 YFSETQ. Trimming took 3 bases from V and 3 from J; bases not matched to a gene: 6. The CDR3 covers 14 residues. The CDR3 sequence: CASSSQGSGYEQYF. In nucleotides, the CDR3 is TGCGCCAGCAGCTCACAGGGGTCAGGCTACGAGCAGTACTTC.